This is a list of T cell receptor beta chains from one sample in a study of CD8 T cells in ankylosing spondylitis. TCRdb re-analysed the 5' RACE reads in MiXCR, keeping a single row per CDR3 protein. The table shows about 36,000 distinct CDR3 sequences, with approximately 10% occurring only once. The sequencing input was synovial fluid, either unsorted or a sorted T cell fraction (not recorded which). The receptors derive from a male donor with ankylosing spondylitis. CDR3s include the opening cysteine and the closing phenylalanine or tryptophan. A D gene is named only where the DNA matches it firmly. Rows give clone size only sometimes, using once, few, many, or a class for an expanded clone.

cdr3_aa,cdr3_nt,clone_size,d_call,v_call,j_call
CASSQMSKIPDDPDSYNEQFF,TGTGCCAGCAGCCAGATGTCGAAGATCCCGGATGACCCCGACTCCTACAATGAGCAGTTCTTC,many,NA,TRBV4-2,TRBJ2-1
CASSLDLANEQFF,TGTGCCAGCAGCTTGGATCTAGCCAATGAGCAGTTCTTC,few,NA,TRBV5-4,TRBJ2-1
CASSLSGRAFYNEQFF,TGCGCCAGCAGCCTTAGCGGGAGGGCCTTCTACAATGAGCAGTTCTTC,many,TRBD2,TRBV4-3,TRBJ2-1
CASSPDTYGYTF,TGTGCCAGCTCCCCTGACACCTATGGCTACACCTTC,NA,NA,TRBV18,TRBJ1-2
CSARVRRLLLSTDTQYF,TGCAGTGCTAGAGTAAGACGTCTACTCTTAAGCACAGATACGCAGTATTTT,many,NA,TRBV20-1,TRBJ2-3
CASNPDSAGFYNEQFF,TGTGCCAGCAACCCTGACAGTGCCGGATTCTACAATGAGCAGTTCTTC,many,NA,TRBV6-1,TRBJ2-1
CASSFFPDTQYF,TGTGCCAGCAGTTTCTTTCCCGATACGCAGTATTTT,many,NA,TRBV12-3/TRBV12-4,TRBJ2-3
CASSLGSHSWRDEQFF,TGTGCCAGCAGCTTAGGCTCCCACAGCTGGCGCGATGAGCAGTTCTTC,medium-sized,NA,TRBV11-2,TRBJ2-1
CASSVPATPGFYNEQFF,TGTGCCAGCAGCGTACCCGCCACCCCCGGGTTCTACAATGAGCAGTTCTTC,few,NA,TRBV9,TRBJ2-1
CATRGGETGELFF,TGTGCCACCCGGGGGGGGGAGACCGGGGAGCTGTTTTTT,few,TRBD2,TRBV10-3,TRBJ2-2
CASSVGRGGVYGYTF,TGTGCCAGCAGCGTAGGTAGGGGAGGTGTCTATGGCTACACCTTC,NA,NA,TRBV9,TRBJ1-2
CASSAPADSLQETQYF,TGCGCCAGCAGCGCGCCCGCGGACAGCTTACAAGAGACCCAGTACTTC,NA,NA,TRBV4-1,TRBJ2-5
CAISELNRGSGYGYTF,TGTGCCATCAGTGAGCTCAACAGGGGAAGTGGCTATGGCTACACCTTC,few,TRBD1,TRBV10-3,TRBJ1-2
CASSFQGLTEAFF,TGTGCCAGCAGCTTCCAGGGGTTAACTGAAGCTTTCTTT,NA,NA,TRBV7-9,TRBJ1-1
CASSLGTAGLYGYTF,TGTGCCAGCAGCTTAGGGACAGCAGGTCTCTATGGCTACACCTTC,many,NA,TRBV7-9,TRBJ1-2
CASSPWTSGTDNEQFF,TGTGCCAGCAGCCCGTGGACTAGCGGGACCGACAATGAGCAGTTCTTC,NA,TRBD2,TRBV7-8,TRBJ2-1
CASSSLPGLWTPDTQYF,TGTGCCAGCAGTTCACTACCTGGCCTATGGACCCCAGATACGCAGTATTTT,many,NA,TRBV28,TRBJ2-3
CASRNTYNEQFF,TGTGCCAGTCGCAACACCTACAATGAGCAGTTCTTC,many,NA,TRBV6-5,TRBJ2-1
CASSIGKVNQPQHF,TGTGCCAGTAGTATTGGTAAAGTCAATCAGCCCCAGCATTTT,few,NA,TRBV19,TRBJ1-5
CASSFRLAGEGDYEQYF,TGTGCCAGCAGTTTCAGACTAGCGGGAGAAGGGGACTACGAGCAGTACTTC,many,TRBD2,TRBV27,TRBJ2-7
CASSLGPNTEAFF,TGTGCCAGCAGTTTGGGGCCGAACACTGAAGCTTTCTTT,many,NA,TRBV12-3/TRBV12-4,TRBJ1-1
CASSLRQGGLETQYF,TGTGCCAGCAGCTTAAGGCAGGGAGGATTGGAGACCCAGTACTTC,NA,NA,TRBV7-8,TRBJ2-5
CASSLVGTRKNGELFF,TGTGCCAGCAGCTTAGTGGGGACTAGAAAAAACGGGGAGCTGTTTTTT,NA,TRBD2,TRBV7-8,TRBJ2-2
CASSLDGGGWTQNSYEQYF,TGTGCCAGCAGCTTAGACGGTGGGGGGTGGACCCAGAACTCCTACGAGCAGTACTTC,NA,NA,TRBV11-2,TRBJ2-7
CASSQEGARWGEQYF,TGCGCCAGCAGCCAAGAAGGGGCTAGATGGGGCGAGCAGTACTTC,NA,NA,TRBV4-3,TRBJ2-7
CASSLGWVTEAFF,TGTGCCAGCAGCTTAGGTTGGGTGACTGAAGCTTTCTTT,NA,NA,TRBV11-3,TRBJ1-1
CASSLSLSSYNEQFF,TGCGCCAGCAGCTTGTCACTTTCATCCTACAATGAGCAGTTCTTC,NA,NA,TRBV5-1,TRBJ2-1
CASSPIGTSGYLQETQYF,TGCGCCAGCAGCCCAATCGGGACTAGCGGCTACCTACAAGAGACCCAGTACTTC,few,TRBD2,TRBV5-1,TRBJ2-5
CASSLFPSGSSYNEQFF,TGCGCCAGCAGCTTGTTTCCTAGCGGGAGCTCCTACAATGAGCAGTTCTTC,NA,TRBD2,TRBV5-1,TRBJ2-1
CASSEKRRGETQYF,TGTGCCAGCAGTGAAAAGCGACGAGGAGAGACCCAGTACTTC,NA,NA,TRBV25-1,TRBJ2-5
CASSLAPPSTIYF,TGCGCCAGCAGCTTGGCCCCTCCGAGCACCATATATTTT,few,NA,TRBV5-1,TRBJ1-3
CSAGGSGDTQYF,TGCAGTGCTGGTGGGAGTGGGGATACGCAGTATTTT,NA,NA,TRBV20-1,TRBJ2-3
CASSLGFPGQGDFYNEQFF,TGTGCCAGCAGCCTAGGATTTCCGGGACAGGGGGATTTCTACAATGAGCAGTTCTTC,many,TRBD1,TRBV6-2/TRBV6-3,TRBJ2-1
CASSFHNSYEQYF,TGTGCCAGCAGTTTTCACAACTCCTACGAGCAGTACTTC,once,NA,TRBV6-6,TRBJ2-7
CSVDTSGRAVQFF,TGCAGCGTGGACACTAGCGGGAGGGCCGTACAGTTCTTC,many,TRBD2,TRBV29-1,TRBJ2-1
CASSLNSYTAEQYF,TGCGCCAGCAGCCTCAACTCTTATACCGCCGAGCAGTACTTC,NA,NA,TRBV5-1,TRBJ2-7
CASSSTGAVYEQYF,TGTGCCAGCAGTTCCACAGGGGCCGTTTACGAGCAGTACTTC,many,TRBD1,TRBV5-6,TRBJ2-7